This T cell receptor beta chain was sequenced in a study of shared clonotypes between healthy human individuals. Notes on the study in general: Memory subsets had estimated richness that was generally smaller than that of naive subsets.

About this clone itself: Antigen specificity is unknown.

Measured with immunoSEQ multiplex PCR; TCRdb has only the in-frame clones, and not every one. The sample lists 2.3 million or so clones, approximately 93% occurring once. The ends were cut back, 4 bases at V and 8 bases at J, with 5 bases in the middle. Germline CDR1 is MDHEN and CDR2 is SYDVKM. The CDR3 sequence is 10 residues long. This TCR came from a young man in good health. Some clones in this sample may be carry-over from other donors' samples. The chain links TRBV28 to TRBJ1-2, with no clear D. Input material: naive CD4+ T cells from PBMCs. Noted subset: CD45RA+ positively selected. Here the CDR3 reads CASSSQGYTF. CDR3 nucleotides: TGTGCCAGCAGTTCCCAGGGCTACACCTTC.